A selection of T cell receptor beta chains follows, all from one sample in a study of cytomegalovirus exposure and HLA in healthy donors. TCRdb's table, derived via immunoSEQ multiplex PCR, lists solely in-frame clones and lacks some. The data show some 140,000 clones, around 77% seen once. Specimen: PBMCs. The receptors were gathered from a woman between 55 and 75 years old in good health and CMV-seronegative. CDR3s include the opening cysteine and the closing phenylalanine or tryptophan. A D gene is named only where the DNA matches it firmly. Clone size appears in some rows only: once, few, many, or a class for an expanded clone.

J	size	V	D	DNA	CDR3
TRBJ2-7	-	TRBV10-2	TRBD2	TGCGCCAGCAGTTGGACTAGCGGAGCCTACGAGCAGTACTTC	CASSWTSGAYEQYF
TRBJ1-1	-	TRBV19	TRBD1	TGTGCCAGTACCCCAAGGACAGGGCAGGGAGTTCCTGAAGTTTTCTTT	CASTPRTGQGVPEVFF
TRBJ1-1	medium-sized	TRBV6-6	-	TGTGCCAGCAGCTACCCCGGGTCTGAAGCTTTCTTT	CASSYPGSEAFF
TRBJ2-2	-	TRBV5-1	TRBD1	TGCGCCAGCAGCTGGGACAGGGCTACGAACACCGGGGAGCTGTTTTTT	CASSWDRATNTGELFF
TRBJ2-1	-	TRBV18	TRBD2	TGTGCCAGCTCACTGGGACTAGCGGGGGTCTACAATGAGCAGTTCTTC	CASSLGLAGVYNEQFF
TRBJ1-1	-	TRBV20-1	TRBD1	TGCAGGGGACAGGGTAACACTGAAGCTTTCTTT	CRGQGNTEAFF
TRBJ2-2	-	TRBV5-3	TRBD1	TGTGCCAGAAGCTTGGGGGGACAGGGCGTTTGGGGCACCGGGGAGCTGTTTTTT	CARSLGGQGVWGTGELFF
TRBJ1-1	-	TRBV28	-	TGTGCCAGCAGCGACACTGAAGCTTTCTTT	CASSDTEAFF
TRBJ1-1	-	TRBV6-1	-	TGTGCCAGCGGGGCGACCATGAACACTGAAGCTTTCTTT	CASGATMNTEAFF
TRBJ2-2	-	TRBV28	TRBD2	TGTGCCAGCAGTTTCGGGTTAGGGAGGGAGAACGGGGAGCTGTTTTTT	CASSFGLGRENGELFF
TRBJ1-1	-	TRBV25-1	-	TGTGCCAGCAGACCCCGGGCCTCAAGAGGGGGACATGAAGCTTTCTTT	CASRPRASRGGHEAFF